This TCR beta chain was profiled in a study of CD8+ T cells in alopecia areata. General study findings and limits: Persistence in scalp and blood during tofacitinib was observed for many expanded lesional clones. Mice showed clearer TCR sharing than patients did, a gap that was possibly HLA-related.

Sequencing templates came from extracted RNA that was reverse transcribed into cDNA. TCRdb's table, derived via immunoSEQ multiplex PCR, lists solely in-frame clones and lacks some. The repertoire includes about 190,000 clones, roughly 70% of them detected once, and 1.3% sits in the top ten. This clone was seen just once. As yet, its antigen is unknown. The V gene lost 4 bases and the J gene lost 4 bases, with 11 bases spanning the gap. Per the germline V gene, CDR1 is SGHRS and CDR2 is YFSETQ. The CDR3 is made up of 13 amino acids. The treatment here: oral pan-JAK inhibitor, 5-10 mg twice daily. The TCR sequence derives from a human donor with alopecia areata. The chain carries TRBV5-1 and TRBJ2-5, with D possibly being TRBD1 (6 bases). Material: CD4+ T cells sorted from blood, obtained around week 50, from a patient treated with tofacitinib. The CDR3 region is CASSLQGSETQYF. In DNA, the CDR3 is TGCGCCAGCAGCCTACAGGGATCAGAGACCCAGTACTTC.